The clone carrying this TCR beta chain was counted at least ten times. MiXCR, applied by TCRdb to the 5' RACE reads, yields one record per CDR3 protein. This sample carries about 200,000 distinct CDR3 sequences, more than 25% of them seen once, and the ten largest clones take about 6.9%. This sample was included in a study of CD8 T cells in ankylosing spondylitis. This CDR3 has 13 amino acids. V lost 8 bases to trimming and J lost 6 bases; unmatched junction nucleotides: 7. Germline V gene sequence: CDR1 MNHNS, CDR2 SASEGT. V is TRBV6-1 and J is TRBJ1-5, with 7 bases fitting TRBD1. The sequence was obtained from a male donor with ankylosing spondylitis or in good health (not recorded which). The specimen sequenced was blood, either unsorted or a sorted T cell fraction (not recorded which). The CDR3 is CASRDRPGQPQHF. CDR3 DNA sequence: TGTGCCAGCCGGGACAGACCTGGTCAGCCCCAGCATTTT.